This note documents a single TCR beta chain sequence. These data are taken from a study of Graves' ophthalmopathy and Graves' hyperthyroidism. On the study more broadly: Before any treatment, peripheral blood was taken at the initial diagnosis.

Investigators amplified TCR beta CDR3 regions from RNA transcripts. RT-PCR was first run with HTBI primers, then multiplex PCR in a second round. TCRdb independently ran MiXCR on the multiplex PCR reads; one entry per CDR3 protein. The sample gives under 350,000 distinct CDR3 sequences, 17% of which show up once; 9% to 15% is in the top ten. The diagnosis was founded upon clinical symptoms, serum thyroxine, TRAb, thyroid ultrasound and orbital computed tomography. Sampling over 7.5 ml of fresh peripheral blood provided the PBMCs. The sample consisted of peripheral blood. This TCR came from an adult man with Graves' ophthalmopathy.

The CDR3 loop reads CASSPSGGGEQYF. In DNA, the CDR3 is TGTGCCAGCAGCCCATCGGGCGGGGGCGAGCAGTACTTC. This chain joins TRBV11-2 and TRBJ2-7, with 7 bases that match TRBD2. The trim removed 5 bases at V and 6 bases at J, leaving 7 bases unmatched. The CDR3 covers 13 residues. Germline CDR1 SGHAT, CDR2 FQNNGV.